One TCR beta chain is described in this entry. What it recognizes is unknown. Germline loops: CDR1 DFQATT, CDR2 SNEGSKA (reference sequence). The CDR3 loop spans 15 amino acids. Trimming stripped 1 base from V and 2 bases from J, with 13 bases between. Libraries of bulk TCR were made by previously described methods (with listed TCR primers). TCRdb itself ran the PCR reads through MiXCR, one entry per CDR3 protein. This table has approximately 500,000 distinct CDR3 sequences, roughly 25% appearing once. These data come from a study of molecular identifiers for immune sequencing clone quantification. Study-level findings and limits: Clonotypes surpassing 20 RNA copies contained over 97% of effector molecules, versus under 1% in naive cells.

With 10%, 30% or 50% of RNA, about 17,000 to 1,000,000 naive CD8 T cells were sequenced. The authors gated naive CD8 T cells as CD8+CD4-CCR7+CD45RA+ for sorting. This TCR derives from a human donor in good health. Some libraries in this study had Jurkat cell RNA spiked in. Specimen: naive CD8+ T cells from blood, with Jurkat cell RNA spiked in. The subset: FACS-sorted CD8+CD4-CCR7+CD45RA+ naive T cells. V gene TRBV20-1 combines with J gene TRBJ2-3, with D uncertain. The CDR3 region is CSARVPERTTDTQYF. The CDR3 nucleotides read TGCAGTGCTAGAGTTCCGGAACGTACCACAGATACGCAGTATTTT.